A single sample is the source of the 30 T cell receptor beta chains below, sequenced in a study of STAT5B mutations in CD4+ large granular lymphocyte leukemia. Profiled with immunoSEQ multiplex PCR; TCRdb holds only in-frame clones, not every one. The table records about 40,000 clones, approximately 84% of them present only once. Source material: CD4+ T cells from blood buffy coats. The source of these receptors is a human donor in good health.

V and J are TRBV7-8 and TRBJ2-7, with D hard to call. CDR3 length: 14 amino acids. The V and J ends lost 3 bases and 1 base respectively, with 10 bases between them. From germline, CDR1 is SGHVS and CDR2 FQNEAQ. The DNA of the CDR3 is TGTGCCAGCAGCTTTGGTCAGCTATCCTACGAGCAGTACTTC. Protein: CASSFGQLSYEQYF.

This clone was counted a few times. The chain has TRBV19 and TRBJ1-5; D call uncertain. The ends were cut back, 3 bases at V and 10 bases at J, with 16 bases in the middle. Germline-derived CDR1 and CDR2 are LNHDA and SQIVND (reference sequence). The CDR3 spans 14 residues. The CDR3 protein is CASSIQADLAPQHF. Written as DNA, the CDR3 is TGTGCCAGTAGTATTCAGGCGGACTTGGCACCCCAGCATTTT.

This chain links TRBV11-2 with TRBJ1-1; D is ambiguous. CDR3 length equals 14 residues. The germline CDR1 and CDR2 sequences are SGHAT and FQNNGV. With 5 bases removed from V and 1 base from J, the gap between germline ends came to 11 bases. The CDR3 reads CASSPAVQNTEAFF. The CDR3 DNA follows: TGTGCCAGCAGCCCAGCGGTTCAGAACACTGAAGCTTTCTTT.

This clone was seen more than once but under ten times. The gene calls are TRBV9 and TRBJ1-2; D gene ambiguous. The CDR3 contains 14 residues. V dropped 4 bases and J dropped 4 bases, with 14 bases sitting between them. Per the germline V gene, CDR1 is SGDLS and CDR2 is YYNGEE. CDR3 coding DNA: TGTGCCAGCAGCCCCCTAAGCATGGGCTATGGCTACACCTTC. This sequence encodes CASSPLSMGYGYTF.

The genes are TRBV10-3 and TRBJ2-3; maybe TRBD1 (6 bases). V shed 4 bases and J shed 1 base, with 6 bases lying between them. Germline CDR1 and CDR2: ENHRY and SYGVKD. The CDR3 sequence is 13 residues long. Written as DNA, the CDR3 is TGTGCCATCAGTGGACAGGGCACAGATACGCAGTATTTT. Its translation: CAISGQGTDTQYF.

J is TRBJ2-3 and V is TRBV6-5; perhaps TRBD2 as D (5 bases). CDR3 length equals 14 residues. V was pared by 6 bases and J by 2 bases, with 12 bases between. Germline V gene data show CDR1 as MNHEY and CDR2 as SVGAGI. The CDR3 protein is CASSVGDLTDTQYF. CDR3 bases: TGTGCCAGCAGCGTGGGAGATCTCACAGATACGCAGTATTTT.

This clone was recorded only once. J is TRBJ1-1 and V is TRBV29-1; no firm D call. The V end was cut by 1 base, the J end by 0 bases, with 6 bases between. The CDR3 is made up of 13 amino acids. Germline V CDR1 and CDR2: SQVTM, ANQGSEA. Here the CDR3 DNA reads TGCAGCGTTGAAGTACGGATGAACACTGAAGCTTTCTTT. Translation: CSVEVRMNTEAFF.

V gene TRBV9 combines with J gene TRBJ1-2, with a tentative D call TRBD1 (6 bases). The CDR3 covers 15 residues. Germline V gene lookup returns CDR1 SGDLS and CDR2 YYNGEE. Trimming took off 2 bases at V and 0 bases at J, with 11 bases between the two ends. The DNA of the CDR3 is TGTGCCAGCAGCGTTTCACAGGGTCCTAACTATGGCTACACCTTC. Translating it yields CASSVSQGPNYGYTF. Using reference TRBV9 and TRBJ1-2 for the parts outside the CDR3, the full variable domain is DSGVTQTPKHLITATGQRVTLRCSPRSGDLSVYWYQQSLDQGLQFLIQYYNGEERAKGNILERFSAQQFPDLHSELNLSSLELGDSALYFCASSVSQGPNYGYTFGSGTRLTVV.

The rearrangement links TRBV5-1 to TRBJ2-5, with 8 bases identical to TRBD2. This CDR3 is 14 amino acids long. Germline trimming cut 4 bases from V and 7 bases from J; bases unmatched to any gene: 9. Per germline, CDR1 SGHRS and CDR2 YFSETQ. The CDR3, as DNA: TGCGCCAGCAGCCTGACTAGCGAGTCGAGGACCCAGTACTTC. Encoded protein: CASSLTSESRTQYF.

The rearrangement joins TRBV5-1 to TRBJ2-1, with 11 bases aligning to TRBD2. V was clipped by 1 base and J by 10 bases; unmatched bases: 7. Germline-derived CDR1 and CDR2 are SGHRS and YFSETQ. This CDR3 has 15 residues. CDR3 sequence: CASSLSASGGREQFF. CDR3 in DNA: TGCGCCAGCAGCTTGTCAGCTAGCGGGGGGCGAGAGCAGTTCTTC. The variable domain in full, with the rest retrieved from reference TRBV5-1 and TRBJ2-1, is KAGVTQTPRYLIKTRGQQVTLSCSPISGHRSVSWYQQTPGQGLQFLFEYFSETQRNKGNFPGRFSGRQFSNSRSEMNVSTLELGDSALYLCASSLSASGGREQFFGPGTRLTVL.

CDR3 residues: CASSGTGSLDTEAFF. In DNA form, the CDR3 reads TGTGCCAGCAGTGGGACAGGGAGCTTGGACACTGAAGCTTTCTTT. The genes are TRBV6-6 and TRBJ1-1; 9 bases align to TRBD1. V lost 5 bases, J lost 3 bases, and 7 bases stayed unmatched. This CDR3 has 15 amino acids. Germline V CDR1 and CDR2: MNHNY, SVGAGI (reference sequence).

The gene calls are TRBV11-2 and TRBJ2-7; TRBD2 agrees at 8 bases. The V gene end was trimmed by 5 bases and the J gene end by 5 bases; junction bases not matched to a gene: 17. The CDR3 length is 17 residues. Per germline, CDR1 SGHAT and CDR2 FQNNGV. CDR3 amino acids: CASSPRGSGNLGDEQYF. CDR3 bases: TGTGCCAGCAGCCCCCGGGGTAGCGGGAATTTGGGCGACGAGCAGTACTTC.

This chain connects TRBV4-3 to TRBJ1-2; tentatively, D is TRBD1 (5 bases). CDR3 length: 17 amino acids. Germline loops: CDR1 LGHNA, CDR2 YSLEER. V was pared by 4 bases and J by 4 bases, with 22 bases between. In nucleotides, the CDR3 is TGCGCCAGCAGCCGAGTGTTTACCGGGACGGAACCCTATGGCTACACCTTC. This gives the protein CASSRVFTGTEPYGYTF.

V usage is TRBV5-4 and J usage is TRBJ2-3, with D possibly being TRBD1 or TRBD2 (7 bases each). V lost 6 bases and J lost 2, with 25 bases in between. Per the germline V gene, CDR1 is SGHNT and CDR2 is YYREEE (reference sequence). The CDR3 loop spans 18 amino acids. The CDR3 sequence is CASTAPGGRRGNTDTQYF. The CDR3 coding sequence is TGTGCCAGCACCGCTCCAGGGGGGCGGCGGGGGAACACAGATACGCAGTATTTT.

The genes are TRBV7-3 and TRBJ2-5; tentative D call: TRBD2 (5 bases). Germline CDR1 and CDR2: SGHTA and FQGTGA. Trimming stripped 2 bases from V and 5 bases from J, with 12 bases between. The CDR3 runs 14 residues. The CDR3 is CASSLGGSWETQYF. As DNA, the CDR3 is TGTGCCAGCAGCTTAGGAGGATCTTGGGAGACCCAGTACTTC.

The V gene is TRBV18, the J gene TRBJ1-2; D call uncertain. Germline CDR1 and CDR2: KGHSH and LQKENI. This CDR3 has 14 residues. V shed 6 bases and J shed 0 bases, with 11 bases lying between them. The CDR3 is CASSPDNTNYGYTF. CDR3 bases: TGTGCCAGCTCTCCAGATAACACTAACTATGGCTACACCTTC.

The V and J genes are TRBV30 and TRBJ1-4; D uncertain. The CDR3 has 11 residues. Germline CDR1 is GTSNPN and CDR2 is SVGIG (reference sequence). The V and J ends lost 7 bases and 7 bases respectively, with 10 bases between them. CDR3 sequence reads: CAFLLTEKLFF. CDR3 sequence (DNA): TGTGCCTTTTTGTTGACTGAAAAACTGTTTTTT.

The chain recombines TRBV7-8 with TRBJ1-2, with 10 bases lining up with TRBD1. Looked up from germline, CDR1 is SGHVS and CDR2 is FQNEAQ. With 4 bases clipped from V and 8 bases from J, the junction kept 13 bases outside the gene matches. The CDR3 runs to 16 residues. This CDR3 is CASSSFGDRGRAGYTF. CDR3 coding DNA: TGTGCCAGCAGCTCGTTCGGCGACAGGGGGCGGGCGGGCTACACCTTC.

The CDR3 sequence is CASTGTYNEQFF. The CDR3 DNA is TGTGCCAGCACCGGGACCTACAATGAGCAGTTCTTC. V is TRBV28 and J is TRBJ2-1, with D tentatively TRBD2 (5 bases). Per germline, CDR1 MDHEN and CDR2 SYDVKM. CDR3 length: 12 residues. Trimming left V 7 bases short and J 2 bases short, with 6 bases between.

This clone was observed once. The chain uses TRBV5-5 and TRBJ1-2; TRBD1 matches at 9 bases. CDR1 SGHKS and CDR2 YYEKEE come from the germline V gene (reference sequence). V lost 4 bases to trimming and J lost 7 bases; unmatched junction nucleotides: 14. The CDR3 consists of 16 residues. The DNA for the CDR3 is TGTGCCAGCAGCGCCGGGACAGGGATTTGGGTTGGTGGCTACACCTTC. Its translation is CASSAGTGIWVGGYTF.

This chain links TRBV6-9 with TRBJ2-7; no clear D gene. V lost 2 bases, J lost 12 bases, and 17 bases lay in between. Per the germline V gene, CDR1 is MNHGY and CDR2 is SVAAGI. The CDR3 totals 13 residues. The CDR3 spells CASSYPHSDWGYF. The DNA of the CDR3 is TGTGCCAGCAGTTATCCCCACAGCGACTGGGGGTACTTC.

The rearrangement links TRBV28 to TRBJ2-7; no clear D gene. This CDR3 region has 13 residues. Germline CDR1 and CDR2: MDHEN and SYDVKM. The V end lost 3 bases, the J end lost 5 bases, and 11 bases lay between the germline ends. The DNA for the CDR3 is TGTGCCAGCAGTTTCGGCCATCGGAACGAGCAGTACTTC. Translation: CASSFGHRNEQYF.

The rearrangement joins TRBV7-2 to TRBJ2-1, with 12 bases that match TRBD2. Germline values: CDR1 SGHTA, CDR2 FQGNSA. V shed 7 bases, J shed 7 bases, and the junction held 8 bases outside the gene matches. CDR3 size: 15 residues. The CDR3 coding sequence is TGTGCCAGCACCGGAGGACTAGCGGGGAGTAATGAGCAGTTCTTC. As protein: CASTGGLAGSNEQFF.

The chain recombines TRBV5-1 with TRBJ2-2; no clear D. This CDR3 comprises 14 residues. CDR1 and CDR2 from the germline V gene are SGHRS and YFSETQ. The germline V and J ends were trimmed by 0 bases and 1 base, with 4 bases remaining between them. This CDR3 reads CASSLGGNTGELFF. The CDR3, as DNA: TGCGCCAGCAGCTTGGGGGGGAACACCGGGGAGCTGTTTTTT.

Comments on this clone: A junction boundary mismatches the germline segment, possibly from a read error. The chain recombines TRBV6-6 with TRBJ2-1; no reliable D call. CDR1 is MNHNY and CDR2 is SVGAGI in the germline V gene (reference sequence). This CDR3 has 13 amino acids. CDR3 nucleotide sequence: TGTGCCAGCAGTAACTCTTGGGGTAATGAGCAGTTCTTC. It specifies CASSNSWGNEQFF.

The chain uses TRBV10-1 and TRBJ2-5; 13 bases match TRBD2. This CDR3 spans 16 amino acids. Losses at the gene ends were 5 bases for V and 4 bases for J; bases not matched to a gene: 7. CDR1 and CDR2 from the germline V gene are WNHNN and SYGVQD (reference sequence). CDR3 protein: CASSSGTSGARETQYF. CDR3 DNA sequence: TGCGCCAGCAGTTCCGGGACTAGCGGGGCCAGAGAGACCCAGTACTTC.

The count of this clone is one. The chain uses TRBV11-2 and TRBJ2-2; no clear D gene. Trimming left V 4 bases short and J 6 bases short, with 9 bases between. Germline lookup yields CDR1 SGHAT and CDR2 FQNNGV. This CDR3 region has 13 residues. This CDR3 reads CASSSSSAGELFF. The CDR3 DNA follows: TGTGCCAGCAGCTCATCCAGCGCCGGGGAGCTGTTTTTT.

V gene TRBV30 combines with J gene TRBJ2-5; D gene uncertain. Germline V lookup: CDR1 GTSNPN, CDR2 SVGIG (reference sequence). The V end lost 2 bases, the J end lost 2 bases, and 12 bases lay between the germline ends. The CDR3 consists of 14 residues. The CDR3: CAWSFGSTQETQYF. The CDR3 DNA sequence: TGTGCCTGGAGTTTCGGGTCGACACAAGAGACCCAGTACTTC.

In DNA form, the CDR3 reads TGCACCAGCAGCCAAACGGGACTAGCGACCTACGAGCAGTACTTC. Amino acid sequence: CTSSQTGLATYEQYF. V is TRBV1 and J is TRBJ2-7; whether TRBD2, the table's D call, matches the DNA was not checked. TRBV1 is marked as a pseudogene. This CDR3 is 15 amino acids long.

The rearrangement joins TRBV2 to TRBJ1-3; 8 nucleotides align to TRBD1. CDR1 is SNHLY, CDR2 FYNNEI, per germline. The CDR3 extends over 15 amino acids. Trimming took 4 bases from V and 4 from J; bases not matched to a gene: 6. CDR3 amino acids: CASSVQGASGNTIYF. CDR3 bases: TGTGCCAGCAGTGTGCAGGGGGCATCGGGAAACACCATATATTTT.